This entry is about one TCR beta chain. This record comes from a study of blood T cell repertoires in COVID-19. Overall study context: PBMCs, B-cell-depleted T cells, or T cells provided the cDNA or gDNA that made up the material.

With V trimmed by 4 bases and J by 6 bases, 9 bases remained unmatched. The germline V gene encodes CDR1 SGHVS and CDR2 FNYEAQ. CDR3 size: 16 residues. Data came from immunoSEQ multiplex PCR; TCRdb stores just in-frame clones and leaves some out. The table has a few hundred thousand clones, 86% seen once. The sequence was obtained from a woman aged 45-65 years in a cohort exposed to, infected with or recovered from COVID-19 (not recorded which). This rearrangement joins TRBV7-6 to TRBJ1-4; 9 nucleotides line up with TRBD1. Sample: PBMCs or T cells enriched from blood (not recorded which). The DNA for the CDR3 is TGTGCCAGCAGCTCCCGAGACAGGGGGTACCATGAAAAACTGTTTTTT. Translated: CASSSRDRGYHEKLFF.